The TCR beta chain described here comes from a study of preoperative IRX-2 immunotherapy in early breast cancer. Method: immunoSEQ multiplex PCR; TCRdb's copy keeps in-frame clones and lacks some. The sample gives roughly 26,000 clones, roughly 90% of which show up once; around 27% is in the top ten. The treatment is: preoperative locoregional IRX-2 cytokine immunotherapy. Patients received preoperative, locoregional IRX-2 cytokine immunotherapy in a phase Ib study. Per the germline V gene, CDR1 is SNHLY and CDR2 is FYNNEI. This CDR3 has 13 amino acids. The V gene lost 4 bases and the J gene lost 6 bases, with 10 bases spanning the gap.

The rearrangement uses TRBV2 and TRBJ2-1; TRBD1 might be the D (5 bases). Source: tumor tissue, taken after IRX-2 immunotherapy. The TCR was taken from a human donor with breast cancer. In DNA, the CDR3 is TGTGCCAGCAGTGGACAGTACTTCAATGAGCAGTTCTTC. This gives the protein CASSGQYFNEQFF.